The clone carrying this TCR beta chain appeared a few times. Its antigen is not known. The source of the sample is a study of T cell responses to AZD1222 COVID-19 vaccine. Deletions cut 3 bases from V and 10 bases from J, with 14 bases between. CDR3 length: 14 amino acids. CDR1 SGHNT and CDR2 YYREEE come from the germline V gene (reference sequence). Libraries were prepared by immunoSEQ multiplex PCR; TCRdb keeps only in-frame clonotypes and omits some of them. The sample yields approximately 140,000 clones, 90% seen once. Study-level findings and limits: Repertoire collection took place solely once the T cell response had peaked.

The V call is TRBV5-4, the J call TRBJ1-6; tentatively, D is TRBD1 (6 bases). This TCR derives from an adult who received the AZD1222 COVID-19 vaccine. Sample: peripheral blood, taken 28 days after the second AZD1222 dose. This CDR3 is CASSSQGIGSPLHF. In DNA, the CDR3 is TGTGCCAGCAGCTCCCAGGGGATAGGATCACCCCTCCACTTT.